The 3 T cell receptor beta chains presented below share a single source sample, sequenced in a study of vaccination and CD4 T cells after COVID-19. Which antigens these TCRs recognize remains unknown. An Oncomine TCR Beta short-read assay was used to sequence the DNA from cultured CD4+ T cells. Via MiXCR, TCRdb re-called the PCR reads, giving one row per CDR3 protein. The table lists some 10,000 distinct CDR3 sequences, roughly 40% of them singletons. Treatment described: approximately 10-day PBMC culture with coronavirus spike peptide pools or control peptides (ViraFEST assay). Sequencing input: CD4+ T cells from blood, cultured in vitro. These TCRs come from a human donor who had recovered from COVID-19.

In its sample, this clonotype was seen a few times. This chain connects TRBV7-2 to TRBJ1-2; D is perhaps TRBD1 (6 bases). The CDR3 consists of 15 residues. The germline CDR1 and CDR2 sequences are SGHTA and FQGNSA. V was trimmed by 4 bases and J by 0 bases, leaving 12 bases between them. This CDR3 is CASSSQGGANYGYTF. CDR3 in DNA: TGTGCCAGCAGCTCCCAAGGGGGGGCTAACTATGGCTACACCTTC.

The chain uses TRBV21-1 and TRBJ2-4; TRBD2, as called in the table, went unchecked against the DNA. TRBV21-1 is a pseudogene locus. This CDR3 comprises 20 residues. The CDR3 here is CASSKSGRDEGGLAKNIQYF. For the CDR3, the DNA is TGTGCCAGCAGCAAAAGTGGCAGGGACGAAGGAGGGTTGGCCAAAAACATTCAGTACTTC.

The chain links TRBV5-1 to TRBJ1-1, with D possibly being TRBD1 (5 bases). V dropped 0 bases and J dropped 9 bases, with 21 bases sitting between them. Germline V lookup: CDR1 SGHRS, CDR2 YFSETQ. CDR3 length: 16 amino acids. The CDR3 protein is CASSLDSLGVGGQAFF. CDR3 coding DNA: TGCGCCAGCAGCTTGGATTCTCTAGGCGTCGGGGGACAAGCTTTCTTT.